This entry describes one T cell receptor beta chain. This record belongs to a study of cytomegalovirus exposure and HLA in healthy donors. Whole-study context: About 179 million T cells yielded more than 90 million unique TCR beta sequences in earlier analysis.

Trimming left V 4 bases short and J 8 bases short, with 13 bases between. Germline V gene data show CDR1 as WNHNN and CDR2 as SYGVQD (reference sequence). The CDR3 contains 13 residues. Researchers ran the PCR with 60 Vbeta and 13 Jbeta primers. This table comes from immunoSEQ multiplex PCR, and its TCRdb copy is limited to in-frame clones, with some not included. The sample lists about 190,000 clones, roughly four fifths occurring once. Healthy bone marrow donors supplied every sample. The rearrangement uses TRBV10-1 and TRBJ2-3; tentatively, D is TRBD2 (5 bases). This TCR was sampled from a woman aged 18 to 35 in good health and CMV-seronegative. Sample: PBMCs. CDR3 nucleotides: TGCGCCAGCAGTGTACTTGATACTAGTACGCAGTATTTT. Translating gives CASSVLDTSTQYF.